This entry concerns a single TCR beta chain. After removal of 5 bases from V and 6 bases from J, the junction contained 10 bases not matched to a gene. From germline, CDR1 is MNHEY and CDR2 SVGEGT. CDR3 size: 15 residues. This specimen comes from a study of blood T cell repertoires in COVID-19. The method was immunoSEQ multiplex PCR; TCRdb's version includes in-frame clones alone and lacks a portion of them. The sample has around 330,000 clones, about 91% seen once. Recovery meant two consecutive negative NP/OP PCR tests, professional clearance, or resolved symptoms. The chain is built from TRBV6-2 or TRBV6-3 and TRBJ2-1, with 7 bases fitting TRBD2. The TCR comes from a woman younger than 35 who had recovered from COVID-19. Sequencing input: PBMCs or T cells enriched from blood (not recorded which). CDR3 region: CASSTGAGAGNEQFF. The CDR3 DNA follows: TGTGCCAGCAGTACTGGGGCGGGAGCGGGCAATGAGCAGTTCTTC.